The 6 T cell receptor beta chains below all came from one sample that was sequenced in a study of blood T cells in healthy people across ages. A second PCR of 7 to 11 cycles used a sample-barcoded 5' primer and a J-beta primer mix. Via MiXCR, TCRdb re-called the 5' RACE reads, giving one row per CDR3 protein. There are about 1.4 million distinct CDR3 sequences in the sample; around 55% occur only once, and about 6.3% lies in the top ten. Source material: blood. All receptors derive from a man aged 18 to 30 in good health.

This rearrangement joins TRBV20-1 to TRBJ2-1, with 11 positions matching TRBD2. Germline trimming cut 3 bases from V and 4 bases from J; bases unmatched to any gene: 5. CDR3 size: 15 residues. Germline V gene data show CDR1 as DFQATT and CDR2 as SNEGSKA (reference sequence). CDR3 sequence: CSASDLAGGYNEQFF. DNA for the CDR3: TGCAGTGCTAGCGATCTAGCGGGAGGATACAATGAGCAGTTCTTC.

This clonotype was counted once. The chain recombines TRBV20-1 with TRBJ2-5; D perhaps matches TRBD1 (6 bases). The CDR3 is 12 amino acids. Deletions cut 6 bases from V and 3 bases from J, with 11 bases between. CDR1 DFQATT and CDR2 SNEGSKA come from the germline V gene (reference sequence). The CDR3 DNA reads TGCAGTGCCGAACAGGGAGAAGAGACCCAGTACTTC. This gives the protein CSAEQGEETQYF.

The chain couples TRBV7-2 to TRBJ2-4; 9 bases are a match to TRBD2. Matching the DNA end better, TRBJ2-7 makes the J call doubtful. Germline-derived CDR1 and CDR2 are SGHTA and FQGNSA. The CDR3 extends over 20 amino acids. The chain's CDR3 is CASSLERRWGAGGATHEQYF. The CDR3 region has the DNA TGTGCCAGCAGCTTAGAAAGACGATGGGGAGCGGGAGGCGCGACCCACGAGCAGTACTTC.

The chain has TRBV6-1 and TRBJ2-1; the match to TRBD2 covers 11 bases. This CDR3 spans 18 amino acids. Germline-derived CDR1 and CDR2 are MNHNS and SASEGT. J was trimmed by 3 bases and V by 7 bases; bases with no gene match: 14. This CDR3 is CASNRVAGGAAGYNEQFF. CDR3 bases: TGTGCCAGCAATAGAGTAGCGGGGGGGGCCGCCGGCTACAATGAGCAGTTCTTC.

The CDR3 protein is CSVEGRRGELFF. The CDR3 region has the DNA TGCAGCGTTGAGGGGAGAAGGGGGGAACTGTTTTTT. The V gene is TRBV29-1, the J gene TRBJ1-4; tentative D call: TRBD1 (6 bases). With 3 bases removed from V and 12 bases from J, the gap between germline ends came to 14 bases. The CDR3 spans 12 residues. Germline V gives CDR1 SQVTM, CDR2 ANQGSEA. The whole variable domain, remainder taken from reference TRBV29-1 and TRBJ1-4, is SAVISQKPSRDICQRGTSLTIQCQVDSQVTMMFWYRQQPGQSLTLIATANQGSEATYESGFVIDKFPISRPNLTFSTLTVSNMSPEDSSIYLCSVEGRRGELFFGSGTQLSVL.

The rearrangement links TRBV6-6 to TRBJ2-3; 10 bases fit TRBD2. Trimming took 0 bases from V and 2 from J; bases not matched to a gene: 5. The CDR3 is 17 amino acids. Germline values: CDR1 MNHNY, CDR2 SVGAGI (reference sequence). The CDR3 here is CASSYSFLAGDTDTQYF. For the CDR3, the DNA is TGTGCCAGCAGTTACTCTTTTCTAGCGGGGGACACAGATACGCAGTATTTT.